These 9 T cell receptor beta chains originate from one sample sequenced in a study of beta chain features in type 1 diabetes listed by TCRdb under 2018. The paper's findings and limits, for the study overall: A moderate but significant shortening of TCRB CDR3 length was observed in type 1 diabetes patients in all four CD4+ subsets.

Their recognized antigens are unknown. The library was prepared using the immunoSEQ multiplex PCR assay. The High Capacity cDNA Reverse Transcription Kit was used to reverse transcribe all of the isolated RNA, meaning that expressed TCRB transcripts were what got sequenced. The table was pulled from immuneACCESS by TCRdb, which kept in-frame rearrangements only. Such tables lose some clones; where checked, under half of the loss comes from unresolved V genes, and the rest has no known cause. The sample table shows about 340,000 clones, and less than 15% are seen once. The ten largest clones take up about 0.016% of the sample. The sample taken for sequencing was naive CD4+ T cells from blood. Read against the paper, the sample's cell subset or site label means: true naive CD4+ T cells. These receptors were obtained from a woman under 30 with type 1 diabetes.

This rearrangement joins TRBV7-9 to TRBJ1-3, with D possibly matching TRBD1 (5 bases). Trimming removed 2 bases at V and 4 bases at J, with 15 bases between. The CDR3 spans 16 residues. Germline-derived CDR1 and CDR2 are SEHNR and FQNEAQ (reference sequence). The CDR3 here is CASSLSGDSSGNTIYF. DNA of the CDR3: TGTGCCAGCAGCTTAAGTGGTGACAGTTCCGGAAACACCATATATTTT.

This clone came up a few times. V usage is TRBV25-1 and J usage is TRBJ2-3, with TRBD2 as a possible D gene (6 bases). Germline V gives CDR1 MGHDK, CDR2 SYGVNS. The CDR3 extends over 13 amino acids. The V end was cut by 1 base, the J end by 4 bases, with 6 bases between. CDR3 protein: CASSEWGADTQYF. The CDR3 bases are TGTGCCAGCAGTGAATGGGGGGCAGATACGCAGTATTTT.

This clone appeared a few times. The chain joins TRBV28 to TRBJ1-2; no firm D call. The germline V and J ends were trimmed by 3 bases and 6 bases, with 14 bases remaining between them. The CDR3 has 14 residues. Germline V gene sequence: CDR1 MDHEN, CDR2 SYDVKM. As DNA, the CDR3 is TGTGCCAGCAGTTTGGGCCAACTGAGGGATGGCTACACCTTC. Translated, it gives CASSLGQLRDGYTF.

This clone was observed a handful of times. The J gene is TRBJ2-7, the V gene TRBV28; D is possibly TRBD2 (5 bases). Germline V lookup: CDR1 MDHEN, CDR2 SYDVKM. The V end lost 5 bases, the J end lost 2 bases, and 16 bases lay between the germline ends. The CDR3 spans 15 residues. The CDR3 DNA is TGTGCCAGCAGTCCCTTGGACTTTAGACCCTACGAGCAGTACGTC. Encoded protein: CASSPLDFRPYEQYV.

The chain couples TRBV6-5 to TRBJ2-3; D may be TRBD2 (5 bases). The CDR3 is 15 amino acids. Trimming cost V 5 bases and J 0 bases, with 12 bases left between them. Germline CDR1 MNHEY, CDR2 SVGAGI. In DNA form, the CDR3 reads TGTGCCAGCAGTCCGAGCGGACCTAGCACAGATACGCAGTATTTT. This sequence encodes CASSPSGPSTDTQYF.

This CDR3 is CASSVTGYANTEAFF. CDR3 bases: TGCGCCAGCAGCGTGACAGGGTACGCGAACACTGAAGCTTTCTTT. J is TRBJ1-1 and V is TRBV5-1; 7 nucleotides match TRBD1. V was clipped by 4 bases and J by 1 base; unmatched bases: 7. The CDR3 spans 15 residues. Germline assignment: CDR1 SGHRS and CDR2 YFSETQ.

This clone was seen more than once but under ten times. The J gene is TRBJ2-7, the V gene TRBV4-2; 9 bases line up with TRBD2. J lost 0 bases, V lost 4 bases, and 4 bases had no gene match. The CDR3 loop spans 15 amino acids. CDR1 is LGHNA, CDR2 YNFKEQ, per germline. CDR3 DNA sequence: TGTGCCAGCAGCCGCACTAGCGGGTACTCCTACGAGCAGTACTTC. Translation gives CASSRTSGYSYEQYF.

This clone was counted between two and nine times. The rearrangement joins TRBV30 to TRBJ2-3, with TRBD2 matching over 12 bases. CDR1 is GTSNPN, CDR2 SVGIG, per germline (reference sequence). V dropped 2 bases and J dropped 4; count of bases not matched to a gene: 10. The CDR3 is made up of 17 amino acids. The CDR3 sequence is CAWSPMRTSGKSDTQYF. The CDR3, as DNA: TGTGCCTGGAGTCCTATGCGGACTAGCGGGAAGTCAGATACGCAGTATTTT.

This clone was found a few times. V and J are TRBV5-4 and TRBJ2-3, with 10 bases lining up with TRBD2. V was clipped by 4 bases and J by 5 bases; unmatched bases: 4. Germline-derived CDR1 and CDR2 are SGHNT and YYREEE (reference sequence). This CDR3 contains 14 residues. The CDR3 DNA reads TGTGCCAGCAGCCCTAGACTAGCGGGAGATACGCAGTATTTT. Protein product: CASSPRLAGDTQYF.